The next 21 T cell receptor beta chains were all read from a single sample in a study of technical replicates of blood from a handful of donors. Measured with immunoSEQ multiplex PCR; TCRdb has only the in-frame clones, and not every one. This table has over 50,000 clones, about 86% appearing once. Sequencing used PBMCs. The source is a human donor in good health. Some clones in this sample may be carry-over from other donors' samples.

The V call is TRBV4-3, the J call TRBJ2-5, with 12 positions matching TRBD2. The CDR3 runs to 18 residues. Germline CDR1 reads LGHNA; CDR2 reads YSLEER. With 1 base clipped from V and 2 bases from J, the junction kept 8 bases outside the gene matches. The CDR3 nucleotides are TGCGCCAGCAGCCAAGGCGGGGCTAGCGGGGGGGGACAAGAGACCCAGTACTTC. Protein sequence: CASSQGGASGGGQETQYF.

This chain links TRBV6-4 with TRBJ2-2; TRBD1 is a possible D gene (6 bases). Germline CDR1 MRHNA, CDR2 SNTAGT. V shed 6 bases and J shed 0 bases, with 17 bases lying between them. The CDR3 is 17 amino acids. The DNA of the CDR3 is TGTGCCAGCAGCCAACTGGGATGGGGGCCGAACACCGGGGAGCTGTTTTTT. This translates into CASSQLGWGPNTGELFF.

The rearrangement joins TRBV19 to TRBJ1-2; D is unclear. The V end lost 3 bases, the J end lost 6 bases, and 8 bases lay between the germline ends. From germline, CDR1 is LNHDA and CDR2 SQIVND (reference sequence). This CDR3 has 12 amino acids. CDR3 bases: TGTGCCAGTAGTATTAAGAGCCATGGCTACACCTTC. It is translated as CASSIKSHGYTF.

The rearrangement links TRBV9 to TRBJ1-3; the D is unclear. V lost 4 bases, J lost 4 bases, and 18 bases lay in between. The CDR3 is 16 residues long. Germline CDR1 reads SGDLS; CDR2 reads YYNGEE. The CDR3 sequence is CASSPSGSLTGNTIYF. CDR3 nucleotides: TGTGCCAGCAGCCCGTCCGGGAGCCTGACGGGAAACACCATATATTTT.

Worth noting for this clone: At one end, the junction sequence differs from germline, possibly due to a read error. The chain has TRBV11-2 and TRBJ2-7; D is unresolved. Germline-derived CDR1 and CDR2 are SGHAT and FQNNGV. This CDR3 comprises 11 residues. CDR3: CASSPNFEPIF. In DNA form, the CDR3 reads TGTGCCAGCAGCCCAAACTTCGAACCAATCTTC.

This chain links TRBV6-1 with TRBJ2-1, with TRBD1 matching over 8 bases. After removal of 7 bases from V and 9 bases from J, the junction contained 11 bases not matched to a gene. The CDR3 loop spans 14 amino acids. Looked up from germline, CDR1 is MNHNS and CDR2 is SASEGT. CDR3 DNA: TGTGCCAGCAAAGGGGGGACAGGCGCGGCTGAGCAGTTCTTC. Translation: CASKGGTGAAEQFF.

This chain connects TRBV7-2 to TRBJ2-2; the D gene is possibly TRBD2 (6 bases). The CDR3 contains 15 residues. Per the germline V gene, CDR1 is SGHTA and CDR2 is FQGNSA. V gave up 4 bases and J gave up 4 bases, with 13 bases separating them. Here the CDR3 DNA reads TGTGCCAGCAGCTCGAGCGGGCTCCTCACCGGGGAGCTGTTTTTT. Encoded protein: CASSSSGLLTGELFF. Based on the CDR3 plus reference TRBV7-2 and TRBJ2-2, the full variable domain is GAGVSQSPSNKVTEKGKDVELRCDPISGHTALYWYRQSLGQGLEFLIYFQGNSAPDKSGLPSDRFSAERTGGSVSTLTIQRTQQEDSAVYLCASSSSGLLTGELFFGEGSRLTVL.

This chain uses TRBV6-5 with TRBJ2-5, with TRBD2 identical over 8 bases. The CDR3 is 15 amino acids. Looked up from germline, CDR1 is MNHEY and CDR2 is SVGAGI. V dropped 7 bases and J dropped 7; count of bases not matched to a gene: 14. This chain's CDR3 is CASTPGGTYAVTQYF. The CDR3 DNA reads as TGTGCCAGCACCCCGGGGGGGACCTACGCTGTGACCCAGTACTTC.

This chain uses TRBV15 with TRBJ2-3; TRBD1 matches 8 bases. J lost 4 bases, V lost 1 base, and 4 bases had no gene match. Germline loops: CDR1 LNHNV, CDR2 YYDKDF (reference sequence). This CDR3 comprises 15 residues. The CDR3 DNA sequence: TGTGCCACCAGCAGAGGCAGGGGGCAAGCAGATACGCAGTATTTT. As protein: CATSRGRGQADTQYF.

The chain uses TRBV15 and TRBJ2-7; 7 bases line up with TRBD2. The germline V gene has CDR1 LNHNV and CDR2 YYDKDF (reference sequence). The CDR3 runs to 15 residues. Trimming removed 6 bases from V and 3 bases from J; junction bases left unmatched: 11. The CDR3 coding sequence is TGTGCCACCAGTTATCCCCCGGGAGGAAGCTACGAGCAGTACTTC. Its protein is CATSYPPGGSYEQYF.

This chain connects TRBV10-3 to TRBJ1-1, with 7 bases aligning to TRBD1. The germline V gene encodes CDR1 ENHRY and CDR2 SYGVKD. This CDR3 region has 13 residues. Trimming took 4 bases from V and 1 from J; bases not matched to a gene: 0. The CDR3 reads CAISGTGNTEAFF. The CDR3 nucleotides are TGTGCCATCAGTGGGACAGGGAACACTGAAGCTTTCTTT.

The chain uses TRBV7-7 and TRBJ2-5, with 10 positions matching TRBD1. Germline assignment: CDR1 SSHAT and CDR2 FNYEAQ (reference sequence). V was clipped by 5 bases and J by 4 bases; unmatched bases: 10. The CDR3 spans 16 residues. CDR3 nucleotides: TGTGCCAGCAGCCCCAGACAGGGGGCCGGTGGAGAGACCCAGTACTTC. Translating gives CASSPRQGAGGETQYF. The full variable domain, rest sourced from reference TRBV7-7 and TRBJ2-5, is GAGVSQSPRYKVTKRGQDVTLRCDPISSHATLYWYQQALGQGPEFLTYFNYEAQPDKSGLPSDRFSAERPEGSISTLTIQRTEQRDSAMYRCASSPRQGAGGETQYFGPGTRLLVL.

The V gene is TRBV6-6, the J gene TRBJ1-3; perhaps TRBD1 as D (5 bases). CDR1 and CDR2 from the germline V gene are MNHNY and SVGAGI (reference sequence). Between the trimmed V and J ends, which lost 8 bases and 3 bases, there was a span of 14 bases. This CDR3 has 14 residues. Here the CDR3 reads CASGVGGNGNTIYF. Written as DNA, the CDR3 is TGTGCCAGCGGGGTCGGGGGAAATGGAAACACCATATATTTT.

This chain uses TRBV4-1 with TRBJ1-2; tentative D call: TRBD1 (6 bases). This CDR3 contains 14 residues. V was pared by 4 bases and J by 8 bases, with 17 bases between. Germline CDR1 is MGHRA and CDR2 is YSYEKL. CDR3 in DNA: TGCGCCAGCAGCCTTTTAGGACAGTCCTTGGGCTACACCTTC. Translated: CASSLLGQSLGYTF.

The rearrangement uses TRBV7-2 and TRBJ2-2, with TRBD2 matching over 10 bases. Germline trimming cut 6 bases from V and 6 bases from J; bases unmatched to any gene: 10. The V gene's germline CDR1 is SGHTA and CDR2 FQGNSA. The CDR3 covers 16 residues. Here the CDR3 reads CASSPRLAGAAGELFF. In DNA form, the CDR3 reads TGTGCCAGCAGTCCTCGGCTAGCGGGAGCGGCCGGGGAGCTGTTTTTT.

The rearrangement uses TRBV19 and TRBJ1-3; D unclear. Trimming stripped 3 bases from V and 2 bases from J, with 5 bases between. This CDR3 region has 13 residues. The germline V gene encodes CDR1 LNHDA and CDR2 SQIVND (reference sequence). DNA of the CDR3: TGTGCCAGTAGTATGGAGACTGGAAACACCATATATTTT. Its protein is CASSMETGNTIYF.

The chain is built from TRBV5-4 and TRBJ2-2; 13 nucleotides line up with TRBD2. CDR1 and CDR2 from the germline V gene are SGHNT and YYREEE (reference sequence). This CDR3 spans 17 amino acids. V lost 6 bases, J lost 6 bases, and 11 bases stayed unmatched. The CDR3, as DNA: TGTGCCAGCACCCGGACTAGCGGGGGCCGGGGGGCCGGGGAGCTGTTTTTT. This encodes CASTRTSGGRGAGELFF.

V and J are TRBV13 and TRBJ2-4, with D tentatively TRBD2 (5 bases). V lost 0 bases to trimming and J lost 11 bases, with 17 bases between them. Looked up from germline, CDR1 is PRHDT and CDR2 is FYEKMQ (reference sequence). The CDR3 has 15 amino acids. CDR3 DNA sequence: TGTGCCAGCAGCTTAGGGAGGTCCTATGTGGGAGTTCAGTACTTC. Amino acids: CASSLGRSYVGVQYF.

This chain connects TRBV5-4 to TRBJ2-5; 9 bases align to TRBD2. CDR3 size: 15 residues. Trimming at V came to 1 base and at J to 9 bases, leaving 10 bases not matched to a gene. Germline V gene lookup returns CDR1 SGHNT and CDR2 YYREEE (reference sequence). CDR3 bases: TGTGCCAGCAGCTTGAGCGGGGGGCCCACGGATCCCCAGTACTTC. Amino acids: CASSLSGGPTDPQYF.

The CDR3 loop reads CASSLGELTGSREKLFF. In DNA form, the CDR3 reads TGTGCCAGCAGCTTAGGGGAACTTACAGGGTCTCGGGAAAAACTGTTTTTT. The chain combines TRBV11-2 with TRBJ1-4; TRBD1 is a possible D gene (6 bases). Germline values: CDR1 SGHAT, CDR2 FQNNGV. Trimming took off 1 base at V and 8 bases at J, with 20 bases between the two ends. The CDR3 is made up of 17 amino acids.

The V call is TRBV7-2, the J call TRBJ2-7; 13 nucleotides agree with TRBD2. CDR3 length equals 15 residues. The trim removed 5 bases at V and 2 bases at J, leaving 3 bases unmatched. Germline V gene sequence: CDR1 SGHTA, CDR2 FQGNSA. CDR3 region: CASSTTSGGAYEQYF. The CDR3 DNA follows: TGTGCCAGCAGCACCACTAGCGGGGGGGCCTACGAGCAGTACTTC.